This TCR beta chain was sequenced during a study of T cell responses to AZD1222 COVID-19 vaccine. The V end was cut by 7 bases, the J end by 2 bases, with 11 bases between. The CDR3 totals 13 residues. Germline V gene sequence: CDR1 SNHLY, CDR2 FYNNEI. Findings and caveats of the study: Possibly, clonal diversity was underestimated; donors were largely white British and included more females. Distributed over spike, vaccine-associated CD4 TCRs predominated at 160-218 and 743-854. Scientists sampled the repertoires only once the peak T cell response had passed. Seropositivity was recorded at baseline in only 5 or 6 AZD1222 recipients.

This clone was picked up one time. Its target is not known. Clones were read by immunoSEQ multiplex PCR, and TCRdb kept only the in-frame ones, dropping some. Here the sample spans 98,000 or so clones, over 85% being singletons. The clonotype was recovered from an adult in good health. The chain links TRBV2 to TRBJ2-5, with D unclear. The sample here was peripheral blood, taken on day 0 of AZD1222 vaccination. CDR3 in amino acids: CASKGYQQETQYF. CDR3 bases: TGTGCCAGCAAGGGATACCAACAAGAGACCCAGTACTTC.